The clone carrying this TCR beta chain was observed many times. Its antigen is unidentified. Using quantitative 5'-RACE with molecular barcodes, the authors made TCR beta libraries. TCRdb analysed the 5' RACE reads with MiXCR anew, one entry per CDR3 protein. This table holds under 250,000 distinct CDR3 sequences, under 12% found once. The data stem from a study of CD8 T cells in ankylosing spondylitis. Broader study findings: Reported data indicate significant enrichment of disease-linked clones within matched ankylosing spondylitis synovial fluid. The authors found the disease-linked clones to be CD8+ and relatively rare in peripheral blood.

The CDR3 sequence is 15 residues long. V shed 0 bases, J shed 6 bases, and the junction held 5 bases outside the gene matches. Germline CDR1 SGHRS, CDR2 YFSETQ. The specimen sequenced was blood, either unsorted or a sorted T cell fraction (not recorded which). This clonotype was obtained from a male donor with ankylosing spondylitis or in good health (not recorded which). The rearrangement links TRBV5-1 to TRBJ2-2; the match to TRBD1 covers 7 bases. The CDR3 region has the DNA TGCGCCAGCAGCTTGGACGCAGGGGGTTCCGGGGAGCTGTTTTTT. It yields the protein CASSLDAGGSGELFF.